This T cell receptor (beta chain) was obtained from a study of vaccination and CD4 T cells after COVID-19. Study-wide background: Post-COVID draws came a median approximately 94 days after diagnosis (range 35 to 161). A CEFX pool, an HIV-1 Nef pool, or else no peptide went into the control cultures.

Treatment in this sample: roughly ten-day PBMC culture with coronavirus spike peptide pools or control peptides (ViraFEST assay). The CDR3 length is 13 residues. With 4 bases removed from V and 8 bases from J, the gap between germline ends came to 12 bases. The V gene's germline CDR1 is MRHNA and CDR2 SNTAGT. Scientists ran DNA taken from cultured CD4+ T cells through the Oncomine TCR Beta short-read assay for sequencing. TCRdb fed the PCR reads into MiXCR, producing one record per CDR3 protein. The repertoire holds 15,000 to 20,000 distinct CDR3 sequences, 50% seen once, with 10% to 15% in the top ten. This clonotype occurred a few times. What it recognizes is unknown.

Sequences were obtained from CD4+ T cells from blood, cultured in vitro. The rearrangement uses TRBV6-4 and TRBJ2-1; D call uncertain. The clonotype was recovered from a human donor who had recovered from COVID-19. DNA for the CDR3: TGTGCCAGCAGTGTTAGGGCACGGGATGAGCAGTTCTTC. It specifies CASSVRARDEQFF.